Listed below are T cell receptor beta chains from one sample, sequenced in a study of blood T cell repertoires in COVID-19. Assay: immunoSEQ multiplex PCR; the TCRdb copy retains only in-frame clones and omits some. This sample has 250,000 to 400,000 clones, with roughly 88% found just once. Material for sequencing was peripheral blood. The receptors shown here come from a woman aged 25 to 39 with COVID-19, enrolled during active disease. Each CDR3 is given with its conserved first and last residue. The order of the fields is V gene, J gene, clone size, D gene, CDR3 DNA, CDR3 protein. A D gene is named only where the DNA matches it firmly. Some rows mark clone size as missing; the rest say once, few, many or name a class of expanded clone.

TRBV9	TRBJ1-1	.	.	TGTGCCAGCAATCCTTCAGGGAACATGAACACTGAAGCTTTCTTT	CASNPSGNMNTEAFF
TRBV28	TRBJ1-2	.	TRBD1	TGTGCCAGCAGTCTCACCGGGACAGGGGCGTCTGGCTACACCTTC	CASSLTGTGASGYTF
TRBV3-1/TRBV3-2	TRBJ2-5	.	.	TGTGCCAGCAGCCCTGGTCCCGGGGAACAAGAGACCCAGTACTTC	CASSPGPGEQETQYF
TRBV5-1	TRBJ1-4	.	.	TGCGCCAGCAGCTTGGCAGGTGGAGGTGAAAAACTGTTTTTT	CASSLAGGGEKLFF
TRBV30	TRBJ1-1	.	.	TGTGCCTGGAGGCACTGGAACACTGAAGCTTTCTTT	CAWRHWNTEAFF
TRBV5-4	TRBJ2-3	.	.	TGTGCCAGCAGCTTGGGAAGGGGGAGGGCCCCAGATACGCAGTATTTT	CASSLGRGRAPDTQYF
TRBV27	TRBJ2-7	.	.	TGTGCCAGCAGTTTCATTATTTCGGGGGAGCAGTACTTC	CASSFIISGEQYF
TRBV11-2	TRBJ2-1	.	TRBD2	TGTGCCAGCAGTGGCGCCGGGACTAGCTTTCGGAATGAGCAGTTCTTC	CASSGAGTSFRNEQFF
TRBV28	TRBJ1-4	.	.	TGTGCCAGCAGTTTATTTGAGGAAAAACTGTTTTTT	CASSLFEEKLFF
TRBV19	TRBJ2-7	once	TRBD1	TGTGCCAGCCAGGGACAGGTGGACTCCTACGAGCAGTACTTC	CASQGQVDSYEQYF
TRBV29-1	TRBJ2-7	.	TRBD2	TGCAGCGTCCGAATAGGGACTAGCGGGAGCGAGCAGTACTTC	CSVRIGTSGSEQYF
TRBV19	TRBJ1-5	once	.	TGTGCCAGTAGTATATCACGAACTAATAGCAATCAGCCCCAGCATTTT	CASSISRTNSNQPQHF
TRBV12-3/TRBV12-4	TRBJ2-7	.	.	TGTGCCAGCAGTTTCGGGGTAACTTACGAGCAGTACTTC	CASSFGVTYEQYF
TRBV7-9	TRBJ1-2	few	.	TGTGCCAGCAGCAAAAGGGGTCTGGACTATGGCTACACCTTC	CASSKRGLDYGYTF
TRBV5-1	TRBJ2-7	.	.	TGCGCCAGCAGCTTGGTCCCGGGATCCTACGAGCAGTACTTC	CASSLVPGSYEQYF
TRBV19	TRBJ2-1	.	TRBD2	TGTGCCAGTAGTATCGGACTAGCAAGTTACAATGAGCAGTTCTTC	CASSIGLASYNEQFF
TRBV5-4	TRBJ2-1	.	.	TGTGCCAGCAGCTTGGCCGGCAGGCTTGATTACAATGAGCAGTTCTTC	CASSLAGRLDYNEQFF
TRBV9	TRBJ1-2	.	.	TGTGCCAGCAGCGTAGATAGGGGCTATGGCTACACCTTC	CASSVDRGYGYTF
TRBV7-6	TRBJ2-1	.	TRBD2	TGTGCCAGCAGCTTTAGCGGGAGCCAGTACAATGAGCAGTTCTTC	CASSFSGSQYNEQFF
TRBV10-1	TRBJ2-7	.	TRBD1	TGCGCCAGCAGTGATAGGGGACAGTTTTATACCTACGAGCAGTACTTC	CASSDRGQFYTYEQYF
TRBV30	TRBJ1-2	.	.	TGTGCCTGGAGTGGGAGCAGTAACTATGGCTACACCTTC	CAWSGSSNYGYTF
TRBV6-6	TRBJ2-1	.	.	TGTGCCAGCAGCCCACAACCATCCTCCTACAATGAGCAGTTCTTC	CASSPQPSSYNEQFF
TRBV7-2	TRBJ2-1	.	TRBD2	TGTGCCAGCAGACACAGAACTAGCGGGAGGAGCAATGAGCAGTTCTTC	CASRHRTSGRSNEQFF
TRBV27	TRBJ2-7	.	TRBD1	TGTGCCAGCAGTTTGGGGACAGGTAACTACGAGCAGTACTTC	CASSLGTGNYEQYF
TRBV7-8	TRBJ1-1	.	TRBD1	TGTGCCAGCAGCCCCGGACAGGGCAGGGCTTTCTTT	CASSPGQGRAFF
TRBV7-9	TRBJ2-7	.	.	TGTGCCAGCAGCTTGTCCATTTCCGAGCAGTACTTC	CASSLSISEQYF
TRBV19	TRBJ1-5	.	.	TGTGCCAGTAGTGGGGAGATGAAACAGGGAAAAACTCAGCCCCAGCATTTT	CASSGEMKQGKTQPQHF
TRBV10-2	TRBJ2-3	few	TRBD1	TGCGCCAGCAGTGAGGGACAGGGTTGGGCAGATACGCAGTATTTT	CASSEGQGWADTQYF